One and the same sample provided the 28 T cell receptor beta chains below, sequenced in a study of blood T cell repertoires in COVID-19. Some clones are missing from TCRdb's copy, which holds only in-frame ones; the method was immunoSEQ multiplex PCR. The sample holds approximately 270,000 clones, approximately 91% seen once. Sequencing input: PBMCs or T cells enriched from blood (not recorded which). The receptors shown here come from a human donor in a cohort exposed to, infected with or recovered from COVID-19 (not recorded which). The donor label of this sample is uncertain.

The chain recombines TRBV12-3 or TRBV12-4 with TRBJ1-2; tentatively, D is TRBD1 (6 bases). The V end was cut by 3 bases, the J end by 5 bases, with 10 bases between. This CDR3 contains 13 residues. The CDR3 sequence: CASSFSQGYGYTF. The CDR3 DNA follows: TGTGCCAGCAGTTTCAGCCAGGGGTATGGCTACACCTTC.

The chain uses TRBV11-2 and TRBJ1-2, with D tentatively TRBD1 (6 bases). Germline CDR1 is SGHAT and CDR2 is FQNNGV. The CDR3 totals 15 residues. Deletions cut 5 bases from V and 4 bases from J, with 17 bases between. The CDR3 DNA reads TGTGCCAGCAGCGGGGGTGACAGGACCTTCTATGGCTACACCTTC. Amino acids: CASSGGDRTFYGYTF.

This clone is a singleton in its sample. The rearrangement joins TRBV27 to TRBJ1-6; TRBD1 matches 8 bases. V shed 2 bases, J shed 6 bases, and the junction held 3 bases outside the gene matches. This CDR3 has 15 amino acids. Germline assignment: CDR1 MNHEY and CDR2 SMNVEV (reference sequence). The CDR3 DNA reads TGTGCCAGCAGTTTAAAGGGGACAGGTAATTCACCCCTCCACTTT. It translates to CASSLKGTGNSPLHF.

This clone was counted once. The chain carries TRBV28 and TRBJ2-7, with 9 bases fitting TRBD1. From germline, CDR1 is MDHEN and CDR2 SYDVKM. J gave up 0 bases and V 5 bases, and 23 bases lay outside the gene matches. The CDR3 has 21 residues. The chain's CDR3 is CASSPLTGDRARGAFSYEQYF. CDR3 bases: TGTGCCAGCAGTCCTTTAACGGGGGACAGGGCGAGGGGAGCCTTCTCCTACGAGCAGTACTTC.

V usage is TRBV7-2 and J usage is TRBJ1-5; no definite D call. The V gene's germline CDR1 is SGHTA and CDR2 FQGNSA. V lost 2 bases, J lost 6 bases, and 8 bases lay in between. The CDR3 length is 13 residues. The CDR3 loop is CASSLRRFQPQHF. The CDR3 nucleotides are TGTGCCAGCAGCTTACGTCGGTTTCAGCCCCAGCATTTT.

The V gene is TRBV25-1, the J gene TRBJ1-4; TRBD1 might be the D (5 bases). CDR3 length equals 14 residues. Germline V gene sequence: CDR1 MGHDK, CDR2 SYGVNS. Trimming took off 6 bases at V and 7 bases at J, with 15 bases between the two ends. The CDR3: CASRRDLEGEKLFF. CDR3 nucleotide sequence: TGTGCCAGCAGGCGGGACCTAGAAGGTGAAAAACTGTTTTTT.

The chain has TRBV19 and TRBJ1-4; 7 positions agree with TRBD1. The CDR3 has 14 amino acids. The germline gives CDR1 LNHDA, CDR2 SQIVND (reference sequence). Germline trimming cut 7 bases from V and 1 base from J; bases unmatched to any gene: 3. The CDR3 here is CASNYRGTNEKLFF. The CDR3, as DNA: TGTGCCAGTAACTACAGGGGAACTAATGAAAAACTGTTTTTT.

This clone was seen a handful of times. This rearrangement joins TRBV18 to TRBJ1-6; D possibly corresponds to TRBD1 (5 bases). V lost 3 bases and J lost 6, with 12 bases in between. The CDR3 spans 15 residues. CDR1 KGHSH and CDR2 LQKENI come from the germline V gene. The CDR3 is CASSPSTALNSPLHF. The CDR3 coding sequence is TGTGCCAGCTCACCGTCGACAGCTCTTAATTCACCCCTCCACTTT.

This sequence joins TRBV21-1 and TRBJ1-5; no check of the table's D call, TRBD1, against the DNA was made. TRBV21-1 is a documented pseudogene. This CDR3 has 15 amino acids. The CDR3 nucleotides read TGTGCCAGCAGCAAAATAAACAGGGGTCGGGAGCCCCAGCATTTT. It is translated as CASSKINRGREPQHF.

This chain links TRBV4-2 with TRBJ1-1, with a possible D match to TRBD1 (5 bases). The CDR3 sequence is 13 residues long. V was pared by 0 bases and J by 4 bases, with 6 bases between. Germline CDR1 and CDR2: LGHNA and YNFKEQ. CDR3 bases: TGTGCCAGCAGCCAAGATAGGGGCACTGAAGCTTTCTTT. Its translation is CASSQDRGTEAFF.

This clone was picked up one time. The chain combines TRBV9 with TRBJ2-1; 7 bases map to TRBD2. The germline V gene encodes CDR1 SGDLS and CDR2 YYNGEE. V trimming: 0 bases; J trimming: 9 bases; junction bases outside the gene matches: 12. CDR3 length equals 16 residues. This CDR3 is CASSVEGTSASSEQFF. The CDR3, as DNA: TGTGCCAGCAGCGTAGAGGGCACTAGCGCATCCAGTGAGCAGTTCTTC.

V and J are TRBV4-2 and TRBJ1-4, with D unresolved. Germline loops: CDR1 LGHNA, CDR2 YNFKEQ. Trimming pared 1 base from V and 8 bases from J, leaving 17 bases between. The CDR3 loop spans 16 amino acids. CDR3 protein: CASSQGRGSETEKLFF. In nucleotides, the CDR3 is TGTGCCAGCAGCCAAGGTAGAGGCTCGGAGACCGAAAAACTGTTTTTT.

The CDR3 spells CASTLTGGNEKLFF. CDR3 DNA: TGTGCCAGCACCCTGACAGGGGGAAATGAAAAACTGTTTTTT. This chain uses TRBV6-5 with TRBJ1-4, with 9 bases matching TRBD1. Germline V gene sequence: CDR1 MNHEY, CDR2 SVGAGI. The CDR3 runs to 14 residues. Germline trimming cut 7 bases from V and 5 bases from J; bases unmatched to any gene: 5.

The rearrangement links TRBV21-1 to TRBJ1-1; TRBD1 reflects the table's D call only, with no check against the DNA. TRBV21-1 is classified as a pseudogene. The CDR3 covers 14 residues. The CDR3 reads CATIQGPRGTEAFF. For the CDR3, the DNA is TGTGCCACAATACAGGGACCCCGAGGGACTGAAGCTTTCTTT.

The chain uses TRBV4-1 and TRBJ2-7, with TRBD2 matching 12 bases. J was trimmed by 0 bases and V by 2 bases; bases with no gene match: 2. CDR1 is MGHRA and CDR2 is YSYEKL in the germline V gene. The CDR3 covers 16 residues. Here the CDR3 reads CASSQLAGGYSYEQYF. CDR3 bases: TGCGCCAGCAGCCAACTAGCGGGGGGGTACTCCTACGAGCAGTACTTC.

V and J are TRBV19 and TRBJ2-7; 9 bases line up with TRBD2. This CDR3 spans 15 amino acids. V trimming: 4 bases; J trimming: 2 bases; junction bases outside the gene matches: 6. Germline lookup yields CDR1 LNHDA and CDR2 SQIVND (reference sequence). Here the CDR3 DNA reads TGTGCCAGTAGTAGGACTAGCGACGTTACCTACGAGCAGTACTTC. Its protein is CASSRTSDVTYEQYF.

The rearrangement joins TRBV6-2 or TRBV6-3 to TRBJ1-1; no firm D call. Between the trimmed V and J ends, which lost 0 bases and 6 bases, there was a span of 11 bases. CDR1 is MNHEY, CDR2 SVGEGT, per germline. The CDR3 loop spans 14 amino acids. CDR3 loop: CASSYSSFNSEAFF. The CDR3 DNA is TGTGCCAGCAGTTACTCGAGCTTTAACTCTGAAGCTTTCTTT.

The V call is TRBV5-1, the J call TRBJ2-3; D perhaps matches TRBD2 (5 bases). Germline CDR1 reads SGHRS; CDR2 reads YFSETQ. The CDR3 consists of 15 residues. V lost 3 bases to trimming and J lost 2 bases, with 13 bases between them. CDR3 residues: CASSYGSDFTDTQYF. DNA of the CDR3: TGCGCCAGCAGCTATGGTTCGGACTTCACAGATACGCAGTATTTT. The full variable domain, rest sourced from reference TRBV5-1 and TRBJ2-3, is KAGVTQTPRYLIKTRGQQVTLSCSPISGHRSVSWYQQTPGQGLQFLFEYFSETQRNKGNFPGRFSGRQFSNSRSEMNVSTLELGDSALYLCASSYGSDFTDTQYFGPGTRLTVL.

The chain carries TRBV7-9 and TRBJ1-2, with a possible D match to TRBD1 (5 bases). Germline lookup yields CDR1 SEHNR and CDR2 FQNEAQ (reference sequence). V gave up 1 base and J gave up 4 bases, with 16 bases separating them. The CDR3 is 16 residues long. In DNA, the CDR3 is TGTGCCAGCAGCTTAGAACCGGGAGCCGGGGCCTATGGCTACACCTTC. Encoded protein: CASSLEPGAGAYGYTF.

The rearrangement joins TRBV28 to TRBJ1-1; a possible D gene is TRBD1 (5 bases). V was pared by 3 bases and J by 3 bases, with 14 bases between. The CDR3 runs 15 residues. From germline, CDR1 is MDHEN and CDR2 SYDVKM. The CDR3 bases are TGTGCCAGCAGTTTCCCCTTAAGGGGTTACACTGAAGCTTTCTTT. Amino acid sequence: CASSFPLRGYTEAFF.

The chain is built from TRBV6-4 and TRBJ2-1; 16 positions match TRBD2. The ends lost 2 bases at V and 8 bases at J; junction bases unmatched: 6. Germline lookup yields CDR1 MRHNA and CDR2 SNTAGT. The CDR3 runs to 17 residues. The DNA of the CDR3 is TGTGCCAGCAGTGACAGGGGACTAGCGGGGGGGCCGGATGAGCAGTTCTTC. Its translation is CASSDRGLAGGPDEQFF.

The chain carries TRBV7-3 and TRBJ2-2; 9 bases line up with TRBD1. V lost 5 bases to trimming and J lost 5 bases; unmatched junction nucleotides: 3. Germline loops: CDR1 SGHTA, CDR2 FQGTGA. The CDR3 extends over 14 amino acids. The CDR3 DNA reads TGTGCCAGCAGCGGGACAGGGTATACCGGGGAGCTGTTTTTT. Amino acid sequence: CASSGTGYTGELFF.

The chain combines TRBV19 with TRBJ2-1; D not resolved. Germline assignment: CDR1 LNHDA and CDR2 SQIVND (reference sequence). Deletions cut 2 bases from V and 3 bases from J, with 8 bases between. The CDR3 contains 14 residues. CDR3 in DNA: TGTGCCAGTAGTATATCGACTTACTACAATGAGCAGTTCTTC. It yields the protein CASSISTYYNEQFF.

This chain connects TRBV27 to TRBJ2-3; D remains ambiguous. Per the germline V gene, CDR1 is MNHEY and CDR2 is SMNVEV (reference sequence). This CDR3 is built from 13 residues. The V end lost 7 bases, the J end lost 0 bases, and 8 bases lay between the germline ends. Here the CDR3 reads CASKLHSTDTQYF. The CDR3 DNA follows: TGTGCCAGCAAGTTACACAGCACAGATACGCAGTATTTT.

The rearrangement links TRBV12-3 or TRBV12-4 to TRBJ1-1; possibly TRBD1 for D (6 bases). V lost 5 bases to trimming and J lost 3 bases, with 10 bases between them. The CDR3 runs 13 residues. In DNA form, the CDR3 reads TGTGCCAGCAGTACGACAGGCTACACTGAAGCTTTCTTT. Translated: CASSTTGYTEAFF.

V usage is TRBV4-1 and J usage is TRBJ1-5; 9 positions agree with TRBD1. Germline V gene sequence: CDR1 MGHRA, CDR2 YSYEKL. V trimming: 1 base; J trimming: 2 bases; junction bases outside the gene matches: 3. This CDR3 spans 16 amino acids. The CDR3 nucleotides are TGCGCCAGCAGCCAAGTCGGACAGGGGCGCAATCAGCCCCAGCATTTT. Translated: CASSQVGQGRNQPQHF.

The V and J genes are TRBV6-1 and TRBJ2-7; 9 nucleotides line up with TRBD2. CDR3 length equals 16 residues. V shed 1 base and J 2 bases; nucleotides not matched to a gene: 6. Germline V gene data show CDR1 as MNHNS and CDR2 as SASEGT. The DNA of the CDR3 is TGTGCCAGCAGTGAAGAACCAGCGGGGGGACCCTACGAGCAGTACTTC. Translated: CASSEEPAGGPYEQYF.

The count of this clone is one. The chain uses TRBV6-1 and TRBJ2-4; D is undetermined. V was clipped by 0 bases and J by 9 bases, with 12 bases between them. The CDR3 covers 14 residues. CDR1 is MNHNS and CDR2 is SASEGT in the germline V gene. CDR3 in amino acids: CASSEAHRGSIQYF. The CDR3 DNA is TGTGCCAGCAGTGAAGCGCATCGAGGAAGCATTCAGTACTTC.